Listed below are T cell receptor beta chains from one sample, sequenced in a study of CD8+ T cells in alopecia areata. Method: immunoSEQ multiplex PCR; TCRdb's copy keeps in-frame clones and lacks some. The repertoire has about 210,000 clones, approximately 72% of them found once; the top ten carry 1% to 1.5%. The source was CD4+ T cells sorted from blood, collected at week 44, from a patient treated with tofacitinib. The receptors here all came from a human donor with alopecia areata. CDR3s include the opening cysteine and the closing phenylalanine or tryptophan. The D gene is left open where the match is weak. The listing skips clone size in some rows; elsewhere it reads once, few, many or a size class.

J	V	D	length	size	DNA	CDR3
TRBJ1-1	TRBV7-2	-	15	-	TGTGCCAGCAGCTTACTTAAGGGGCTAAGGGGGGTCGCTTTCTTT	CASSLLKGLRGVAFF
TRBJ1-2	TRBV4-3	-	16	few	TGCGCCAGCAGCCAAGATAACCCAGGGCCGGAGGATGGCTACACCTTC	CASSQDNPGPEDGYTF
TRBJ2-7	TRBV12-2	-	14	-	TGTGCAAGTCGCTTTAGCGGGGGGGACAACGAGCAGTACTTC	CASRFSGGDNEQYF
TRBJ2-3	TRBV29-1	TRBD2	14	-	TGCAGCGTTGATTCGGCTAGCGGGGCGGATACGCAGTATTTT	CSVDSASGADTQYF
TRBJ2-5	TRBV7-2	-	15	few	TGTGCCAGCAGCTGGTCGGGGGGCAGCGGAGAGACCCAGTACTTC	CASSWSGGSGETQYF
TRBJ2-4	TRBV19	-	14	-	TGTGCCAGTAGTATTAAAGCGGTTGGGAACATTCAGTACTTC	CASSIKAVGNIQYF
TRBJ2-3	TRBV5-1	TRBD2	15	-	TGCGCCAGCAGCTTGGAGCGGGGGAAGGCAGATACGCAGTATTTT	CASSLERGKADTQYF
TRBJ2-5	TRBV6-5	-	12	once	TGTGCCAGCAGTTACGGGGGCGAGACCCAGTACTTC	CASSYGGETQYF
TRBJ2-5	TRBV6-5	TRBD2	14	-	TGTGCCAGCAGCCCCGGACTAGCGACAGAGACCCAGTACTTC	CASSPGLATETQYF
TRBJ2-3	TRBV5-1	-	15	few	TGCGCCAGCAGCCCTCCGGGACTCGGCACAGATACGCAGTATTTT	CASSPPGLGTDTQYF
TRBJ1-2	TRBV4-1	TRBD1	17	-	TGCGCCAGCAGCCAAGTCACGGGACAGGGGGTAGTTAGTGGCTACACCTTC	CASSQVTGQGVVSGYTF
TRBJ1-6	TRBV4-3	-	17	few	TGCGCCAGCAGCCAAGATCTTGGGGGACGGACCAATTCACCCCTCCACTTT	CASSQDLGGRTNSPLHF
TRBJ2-3	TRBV7-2	TRBD2	15	-	TGTGCCAGCAGCTTAGTACTAGCGGGGGGAGATACGCAGTATTTT	CASSLVLAGGDTQYF
TRBJ2-5	TRBV11-2	-	11	-	TGTGCCAGCAGCCCTGAACTAGTCCAGTACTTC	CASSPELVQYF
TRBJ1-2	TRBV5-1	-	13	-	TGCGCCAGCAGCTTGGGTCAGATCTCTGGCTACACCTTC	CASSLGQISGYTF
TRBJ2-5	TRBV5-1	-	15	-	TGCGCCAGCAGCTTGGGCAGGGTAGACCAAGAGACCCAGTACTTC	CASSLGRVDQETQYF
TRBJ1-4	TRBV27	-	13	-	TGTGCCAGCAGTGCGGCGGATGGGGAAAAACTGTTTTTT	CASSAADGEKLFF
TRBJ1-6	TRBV6-6	-	15	-	TGTGCCAGCAGTATCTCTCAAGGAGATAATTCACCCCTCCACTTT	CASSISQGDNSPLHF
TRBJ1-6	TRBV19	-	13	-	TGTGCCAGTAGTTCCTCGGTCGATTCACCCCTCCACTTT	CASSSSVDSPLHF
TRBJ1-1	TRBV5-4	-	13	-	TGTGCCAGCAGCTTTTTACCGGGAACTGAAGCTTTCTTT	CASSFLPGTEAFF
TRBJ2-2	TRBV29-1	-	14	-	TGCAGCGCGGGGCCAGCCGGGGGATCCGGGGAGCTGTTTTTT	CSAGPAGGSGELFF
TRBJ2-3	TRBV29-1	-	15	-	TGCAGCGTCTCGGTGACCGGGACGGCGACAGATACGCAGTATTTT	CSVSVTGTATDTQYF
TRBJ1-2	TRBV18	-	14	-	TGTGCCAGCTCACCACCTGCCCGGGGGGAAGGCTACACCTTC	CASSPPARGEGYTF
TRBJ2-5	TRBV15	TRBD1	17	-	TGTGCCACCAGCGGACACCTCGGACAGGGCGATCAAGAGACCCAGTACTTC	CATSGHLGQGDQETQYF
TRBJ1-5	TRBV19	-	15	-	TGTGCCAGTAGTCCCCGTGGAGGCTCTGGACAGCCCCAGCATTTT	CASSPRGGSGQPQHF
TRBJ1-2	TRBV5-1	-	12	-	TGCGCCAGCAGCTTGGGGGAAGCTGGCTACACCTTC	CASSLGEAGYTF
TRBJ1-6	TRBV4-3	-	13	-	TGCGCCAGCAGCCAAGAAAATTATTCACCCCTCCACTTT	CASSQENYSPLHF
TRBJ2-3	TRBV9	-	14	few	TGTGCCAGCAGCGTAGACCGGAGCACAGATACGCAGTATTTT	CASSVDRSTDTQYF
TRBJ1-5	TRBV29-1	TRBD1	13	-	TGCAGCGTCGGCGGACAGGGGAATCAGCCCCAGCATTTT	CSVGGQGNQPQHF
TRBJ2-3	TRBV19	TRBD1	14	-	TGTGCCACGCAGACAGGGGATAACACAGATACGCAGTATTTT	CATQTGDNTDTQYF
TRBJ2-7	TRBV29-1	TRBD2	13	once	TGCAGCGTAGTAGCGGGGCGGTCCTACGAGCAGTACTTC	CSVVAGRSYEQYF
TRBJ2-4	TRBV11-3	-	12	once	TGTGCCAGCAGCCGCCGGTCGGGCATTCAGTACTTC	CASSRRSGIQYF
TRBJ1-5	TRBV13	TRBD1	20	once	TGTGCCAGCAGCCATTGGACCCCCTATAATGGACAGGGCGGCAATCAGCCCCAGCATTTT	CASSHWTPYNGQGGNQPQHF